The T cell receptor (beta chain) under discussion was sequenced for a study of cytomegalovirus exposure and HLA in healthy donors. Study results and caveats: In a later analysis, CMV-associated beta chains were mostly HLA-associated, it appeared.

With regard to this clone: Its target is not known.

Between the trimmed V and J ends, which lost 6 bases and 4 bases, there was a span of 12 bases. CDR1 MNHEY and CDR2 SVGAGI come from the germline V gene. This CDR3 has 14 residues. The PCR made use of 60 Vbeta and 13 Jbeta primers. Study processing details: Approximately 9.9 million shared chains were among the about 80 million unique TCR beta chains that a later analysis counted. Sequencing was performed with immunoSEQ multiplex PCR; in TCRdb, only in-frame clones are kept and a portion is missing. V and J calls and clone size come straight from that table; D and trimming were deduced from the DNA. The table records roughly 140,000 clones, about 60% of them present only once.

This chain joins TRBV6-5 and TRBJ2-2; no reliable D call. The sequence derives from an older woman in good health and CMV-seropositive. Sequenced input: PBMCs. For the CDR3, the DNA is TGTGCCAGCAGCCCGACCGAGGCCACCGGGGAGCTGTTTTTT. This codes for CASSPTEATGELFF.